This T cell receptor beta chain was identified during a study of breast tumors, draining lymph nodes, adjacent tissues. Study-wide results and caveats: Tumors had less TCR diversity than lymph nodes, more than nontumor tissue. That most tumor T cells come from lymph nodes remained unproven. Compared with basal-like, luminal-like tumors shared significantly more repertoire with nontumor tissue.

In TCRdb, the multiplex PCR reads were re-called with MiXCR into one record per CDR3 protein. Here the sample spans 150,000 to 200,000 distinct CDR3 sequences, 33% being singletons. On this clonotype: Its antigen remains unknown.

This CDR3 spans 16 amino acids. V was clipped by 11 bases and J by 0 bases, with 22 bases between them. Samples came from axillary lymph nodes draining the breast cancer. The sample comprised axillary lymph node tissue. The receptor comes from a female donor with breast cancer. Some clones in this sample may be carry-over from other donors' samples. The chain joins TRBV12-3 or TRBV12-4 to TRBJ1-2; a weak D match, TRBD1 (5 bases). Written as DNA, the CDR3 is TGTGCCGGCACCCTCGGGGGAAAGTTAGCTAACTATGGCTACACCTTC. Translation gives CAGTLGGKLANYGYTF.